In this sample, the clone carrying this TCR beta chain turned up a few times. What it binds is unknown. This entry is derived from a study of identical twins. The CDR3 length is 15 residues. Between the trimmed V and J ends, which lost 5 bases and 0 bases, there was a span of 14 bases. One entry per CDR3 protein, called by TCRdb with MiXCR from the 5' RACE reads. The data contain more than 1.5 million distinct CDR3 sequences, about 31% of them singletons. Study-wide results and limits: Beta out-of-frame sequences showed weaker excess twin sharing. Cord blood's abundant beta clonotypes had fewer insertions, unlike memory repertoires. Low generation-probability sequences were in excess among twin-shared out-of-frame alpha sequences.

The source material was cord blood. The chain uses TRBV12-3 or TRBV12-4 and TRBJ2-7; a possible D gene is TRBD2 (6 bases). The source of this sequence is a newborn girl in good health. In DNA form, the CDR3 reads TGTGCCAGCAGTAGTAGGGCGGGGACCTCCTACGAGCAGTACTTC. It codes for CASSSRAGTSYEQYF.